The T cell receptor (beta chain) under discussion was sequenced for a study of regulatory and conventional T cells in RAG deficiency. Notes on the study in general: Omenn patients showed >85% Treg-Tconv overlap and shorter CDR3 lengths.

The germline V gene has CDR1 MDHEN and CDR2 SYDVKM. There are 14 residues in the CDR3. V was cut by 4 bases and J by 2 bases, with 12 bases left in between. TCRdb keeps only in-frame clones here, not all; method: immunoSEQ multiplex PCR. Of about 7,100 clones in the sample, around 90% were seen once. Remarks on this clone: What it binds is not known.

Genomic DNA came from blood regulatory T cells gated CD4+ CD25-high CD127-low. The same specimen was also included in a second study, on regulatory T cells. That paper notes: Primers: 52 TRBV forward and 13 TRBJ reverse.

The TCR comes from a human donor in good health. The V gene is TRBV28, the J gene TRBJ2-7, with D possibly being TRBD2 (5 bases). The sequencing input was CD127- CD25+ CD4+ Tregs sorted from blood. The CDR3 DNA is TGTGCCAGCAGTTCATTCGGACTTACCTACGAGCAGTACTTC. As protein: CASSSFGLTYEQYF.